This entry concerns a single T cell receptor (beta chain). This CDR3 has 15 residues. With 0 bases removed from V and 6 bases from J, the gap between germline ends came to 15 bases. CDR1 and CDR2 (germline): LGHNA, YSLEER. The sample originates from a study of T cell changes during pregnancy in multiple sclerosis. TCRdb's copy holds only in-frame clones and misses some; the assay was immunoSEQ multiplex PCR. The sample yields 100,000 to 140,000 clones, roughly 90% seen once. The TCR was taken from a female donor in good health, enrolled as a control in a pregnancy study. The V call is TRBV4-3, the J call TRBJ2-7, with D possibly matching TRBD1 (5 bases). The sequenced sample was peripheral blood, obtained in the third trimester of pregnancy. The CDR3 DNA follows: TGCGCCAGCAGCCAAGAGTCGCGATGGGGCGGCGAGCAGTACTTC. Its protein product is CASSQESRWGGEQYF.